A selection of T cell receptor beta chains follows, all from one sample in a study of T cell repertoires in cytomegalovirus infection. No antigen is known for these receptors. TCRdb re-called the reads with MiXCR, one entry per CDR3 protein. The sample records hundreds of thousands of distinct CDR3 sequences, around 30% being singletons. The sample was cultured PBMCs, taken from culture after CMV antigen stimulation. The receptors shown here come from a human donor in good health (CMV status not recorded). Some clones in this sample may be carry-over from other donors' samples. CDR3s include the opening cysteine and the closing phenylalanine or tryptophan. D genes are given only for firm matches. Size is stated for part of the rows, as once, few or many counts, or as a class when the clone is expanded.

clone size	V gene	J gene	D gene	CDR3 protein	CDR3 DNA
-	TRBV20-1	TRBJ1-4	-	CSGSRGTNEKLFF	TGCAGTGGCAGCCGTGGGACTAATGAAAAACTGTTTTTT
-	TRBV19	TRBJ2-6	TRBD1	CASSLSGTGVFSGANVLTF	TGTGCCAGTAGTCTTTCCGGGACAGGGGTTTTCTCTGGGGCCAACGTCCTGACTTTC
-	TRBV20-1	TRBJ1-1	-	CSALTVAMNTEAFF	TGCAGTGCCCTGACCGTTGCCATGAACACTGAAGCTTTCTTT
-	TRBV28	TRBJ1-2	-	CATTWQRANYGYTF	TGTGCCACGACTTGGCAGCGAGCTAACTATGGCTACACCTTC
-	TRBV29-1	TRBJ2-5	-	CSVAGPEETQYF	TGCAGCGTCGCCGGGCCCGAAGAGACCCAGTACTTC
-	TRBV27	TRBJ1-2	TRBD1	CASSLRGERTGGYGYTF	TGTGCCAGCAGTTTAAGGGGCGAGAGGACAGGGGGCTATGGCTACACCTTC
few	TRBV4-1	TRBJ2-3	-	CASSHPRTRQDTDTQYF	TGCGCCAGCAGCCACCCGAGGACTAGACAGGACACAGATACGCAGTATTTT
-	TRBV19	TRBJ1-5	TRBD1	CASSRSVQGGGQPQHF	TGTGCCAGTAGCCGGAGTGTCCAGGGGGGAGGTCAGCCCCAGCATTTT
-	TRBV5-4	TRBJ2-2	TRBD2	CASSLRTSGATGELFF	TGTGCCAGCAGCTTGCGGACTAGCGGGGCCACCGGGGAGCTGTTTTTT
-	TRBV5-5	TRBJ2-3	-	CASSLEGGQHTDTQYF	TGTGCCAGCAGCTTGGAGGGGGGCCAGCACACAGATACGCAGTATTTT
many	TRBV7-2	TRBJ1-6	TRBD1	CASSLRQGENSPLHF	TGTGCCAGCAGCTTGAGACAGGGGGAGAATTCACCCCTCCACTTT
few	TRBV5-1	TRBJ2-3	TRBD1	CASSAMTGTTDTQYF	TGCGCCAGCAGCGCCATGACAGGGACCACAGATACGCAGTATTTT
-	TRBV7-9	TRBJ1-2	-	CASNPILGNGYTF	TGTGCCAGCAACCCCATTCTGGGTAATGGCTACACCTTC
few	TRBV4-3	TRBJ2-7	TRBD2	CASSQVKVEGRARYEQYF	TGCGCCAGCAGCCAAGTTAAGGTGGAAGGGAGGGCCCGTTACGAGCAGTACTTC
-	TRBV4-1	TRBJ1-5	-	CASIEEGSCGNQPQHF	TGTGCCAGCATCGAAGAGGGGTCGTGCGGCAATCAGCCCCAGCATTTT
few	TRBV6-2/TRBV6-3	TRBJ2-1	TRBD2	CASSSLLREGTDNEQFF	TGTGCCAGCAGCTCCCTTCTCCGGGAGGGTACGGACAATGAGCAGTTCTTC
-	TRBV12-3/TRBV12-4	TRBJ1-5	-	CASAGGGSWPQHF	TGTGCCAGCGCTGGAGGCGGGTCTTGGCCCCAGCATTTT
many	TRBV7-2	TRBJ1-5	TRBD1	CASSPRNRGNQPQHF	TGTGCCAGCAGCCCACGAAACAGGGGGAATCAGCCCCAGCATTTT
few	TRBV5-1	TRBJ2-7	-	CASSLARDGAYEQYF	TGCGCCAGCAGCTTGGCCAGGGACGGAGCCTACGAGCAGTACTTC
-	TRBV7-6	TRBJ2-7	TRBD1	CASSLARGTGVEQYF	TGTGCCAGCAGCTTAGCGCGGGGGACAGGGGTCGAGCAGTACTTC
-	TRBV28	TRBJ2-2	TRBD2	CASSRPGLAGELFF	TGTGCCAGCAGTCGTCCGGGACTAGCCGGGGAGCTGTTTTTT
-	TRBV5-4	TRBJ2-7	TRBD1	CASSLALGTGAEQYF	TGTGCCAGCAGCTTGGCCCTCGGGACAGGGGCCGAGCAGTACTTC
-	TRBV4-1	TRBJ2-4	-	CASSQLPGRSNIQYF	TGCGCCAGCAGCCAGCTACCGGGACGTTCCAACATTCAGTACTTC
few	TRBV19	TRBJ1-6	-	CASSIEDSPLHF	TGTGCCAGTAGTATAGAAGACTCACCCCTCCACTTT
few	TRBV10-3	TRBJ2-7	-	CARYGGTKNEQYF	TGTGCCAGGTATGGTGGAACGAAAAACGAGCAGTACTTC
-	TRBV28	TRBJ2-3	TRBD2	CASSLGTSGATDTQYF	TGTGCCAGCAGTTTAGGGACTAGCGGGGCCACAGATACGCAGTATTTT
-	TRBV10-3	TRBJ2-7	-	CAISEPQVTYEQYF	TGTGCCATCAGTGAGCCACAGGTTACCTACGAGCAGTACTTC
few	TRBV5-4	TRBJ2-1	TRBD2	CASSYPLAGGYNEQFF	TGTGCCAGCTCCTATCCCCTAGCGGGAGGGTACAATGAGCAGTTCTTC
few	TRBV5-3	TRBJ2-5	-	CASSSPPTRLQETQYF	TGTGCCAGCAGCTCACCTCCAACCAGGCTCCAAGAGACCCAGTACTTC
-	TRBV6-5	TRBJ2-3	TRBD2	CASSYRGTSSPDTQYF	TGTGCCAGCAGTTACCGTGGGACTAGCAGCCCAGATACGCAGTATTTT
-	TRBV12-3/TRBV12-4	TRBJ2-1	TRBD1	CASSRGDRTDEQFF	TGTGCCAGCAGTCGAGGGGACAGGACCGATGAGCAGTTCTTC
few	TRBV19	TRBJ2-3	TRBD2	CASSIPGPGGADTQYF	TGTGCCAGTAGTATACCCGGCCCGGGGGGGGCAGATACGCAGTATTTT
-	TRBV7-8	TRBJ2-2	-	CASSLPRGGGPSRGELFF	TGTGCCAGCAGCCTCCCCCGTGGAGGAGGGCCCTCTAGGGGGGAGCTGTTTTTT
few	TRBV19	TRBJ2-7	TRBD2	CARGRGNSEQYF	TGTGCCAGGGGGCGGGGGAACAGCGAGCAGTACTTC
few	TRBV7-2	TRBJ1-2	-	CASSLGHPRQESYGYTF	TGTGCCAGCAGCTTAGGACACCCTCGGCAAGAGTCATATGGCTACACCTTC
-	TRBV19	TRBJ2-1	-	CASSNPDSYNEQFF	TGTGCCAGTAGTAACCCCGACTCATACAATGAGCAGTTCTTC
-	TRBV4-1	TRBJ1-5	-	CASSQGAASVLLNQPQHF	TGCGCCAGCAGCCAAGGGGCCGCCAGCGTACTCCTAAATCAGCCCCAGCATTTT
few	TRBV7-6	TRBJ2-5	TRBD1	CASSARQGRETQYF	TGTGCCAGCAGCGCCAGACAGGGACGAGAGACCCAGTACTTC
few	TRBV7-2	TRBJ1-2	-	CASNRGAGKYGYTF	TGTGCCTCGAACCGGGGGGCTGGCAAGTATGGCTACACCTTC
-	TRBV7-2	TRBJ2-1	-	CASSLRRDPEGEGRHYNEQFF	TGTGCCAGCAGCTTAAGAAGGGATCCAGAGGGGGAGGGGAGGCACTACAATGAGCAGTTCTTC
-	TRBV11-2	TRBJ1-3	-	CASSNRVSGNTIYF	TGTGCCAGCAGCAACCGGGTCTCTGGAAACACCATATATTTT
once	TRBV18	TRBJ2-3	TRBD2	CASSRTSGVATDTQYF	TGTGCCAGCTCAAGGACTAGCGGGGTGGCCACAGATACGCAGTATTTT
few	TRBV11-2	TRBJ2-5	-	CASSLVLATQYF	TGTGCCAGCAGCTTAGTTCTGGCGACCCAGTACTTC
few	TRBV12-3/TRBV12-4	TRBJ2-2	-	CASSPPSTGVAGELFF	TGTGCCAGCAGTCCCCCCTCGACAGGAGTCGCCGGGGAGCTGTTTTTT
few	TRBV9	TRBJ2-3	-	CASSVAVGPRDGDTQYF	TGTGCCAGCAGTGTAGCCGTGGGGCCACGAGATGGAGATACGCAGTATTTT
-	TRBV18	TRBJ2-5	-	CASSPPLRETQYF	TGTGCCAGCTCACCACCACTGCGGGAGACCCAGTACTTC
-	TRBV3-1	TRBJ1-5	-	CASSQDAFQPQHF	TGTGCCAGCAGCCAAGACGCTTTTCAGCCCCAGCATTTT
-	TRBV7-2	TRBJ1-4	-	CASSLGQGITNEKLFF	TGTGCCAGCAGCTTAGGGCAGGGAATAACAAATGAAAAACTGTTTTTT
few	TRBV7-2	TRBJ2-7	-	CASSLAGHLYEQYF	TGTGCCAGCAGCTTAGCAGGACACCTCTACGAGCAGTACTTC
few	TRBV10-3	TRBJ2-3	-	CAISELDLDADTQYF	TGTGCCATCAGTGAGCTAGATCTAGATGCAGATACGCAGTATTTT
few	TRBV7-2	TRBJ1-4	-	CASSLGRVGTNEKLFF	TGTGCCAGCAGCTTAGGCAGGGTCGGAACTAATGAAAAACTGTTTTTT
-	TRBV19	TRBJ2-1	-	CASSISVGPHNEQFF	TGTGCCAGTAGTATTAGTGTGGGACCACACAATGAGCAGTTCTTC
once	TRBV20-1	TRBJ1-5	-	CSARTAYSNQPQHF	TGCAGTGCCCGGACAGCCTATAGCAATCAGCCCCAGCATTTT
-	TRBV6-2/TRBV6-3	TRBJ2-1	-	CASRFRAWSSYNEQFF	TGTGCCAGCAGATTCCGGGCCTGGAGCTCCTACAATGAGCAGTTCTTC